This passage covers 13 T cell receptor beta chains from one sample sequenced in a study of cytomegalovirus exposure and HLA in healthy donors. PCR used 60 Vbeta primers and 13 Jbeta primers. The table came from immunoSEQ multiplex PCR; TCRdb's copy has only in-frame clones and leaves some out. The sample has more than 65,000 clones; approximately 79% are singletons. The sample comprised PBMCs. The receptor set was obtained from a woman aged 40 to 50 in good health and CMV-seropositive.

This chain connects TRBV19 to TRBJ1-5; 7 nucleotides line up with TRBD1. Germline V gene lookup returns CDR1 LNHDA and CDR2 SQIVND (reference sequence). The CDR3 has 17 amino acids. V lost 4 bases to trimming and J lost 2 bases; unmatched junction nucleotides: 11. The CDR3 reads CASSRVEGAMGNQPQHF. In DNA, the CDR3 is TGTGCCAGTAGTAGGGTAGAGGGGGCGATGGGCAATCAGCCCCAGCATTTT.

The CDR3 is CATKVGGYETQYF. The CDR3 DNA reads TGTGCCACCAAGGTTGGAGGTTATGAGACCCAGTACTTC. The genes are TRBV2 and TRBJ2-5, with a weak D call TRBD2 (5 bases). The V and J ends lost 10 bases and 5 bases respectively, with 17 bases between them. The CDR3 runs 13 residues. CDR1 is SNHLY and CDR2 is FYNNEI in the germline V gene.

The gene calls are TRBV25-1 and TRBJ1-1; 9 nucleotides line up with TRBD1. The ends lost 2 bases at V and 3 bases at J; junction bases unmatched: 1. This CDR3 comprises 14 residues. Germline CDR1 and CDR2: MGHDK and SYGVNS. Here the CDR3 DNA reads TGTGCCAGCAGTGAAAGACAGGGGGACACTGAAGCTTTCTTT. This translates into CASSERQGDTEAFF. Full variable domain (remainder filled in from reference TRBV25-1 and TRBJ1-1): EADIYQTPRYLVIGTGKKITLECSQTMGHDKMYWYQQDPGMELHLIHYSYGVNSTEKGDLSSESTVSRIRTEHFPLTLESARPSHTSQYLCASSERQGDTEAFFGQGTRLTVV.

This clone has only a few counts. V is TRBV6-1 and J is TRBJ1-4, with unresolved D. The CDR3 consists of 14 residues. V gave up 6 bases and J gave up 7 bases, with 15 bases separating them. Germline V CDR1 and CDR2: MNHNS, SASEGT. CDR3 amino acids: CASRTAGSSEKLFF. CDR3 coding DNA: TGTGCCAGCAGGACCGCGGGGAGCAGTGAAAAACTGTTTTTT.

The V gene is TRBV27, the J gene TRBJ2-2; D is undetermined. This CDR3 spans 15 amino acids. With 3 bases removed from V and 0 bases from J, the gap between germline ends came to 8 bases. Germline V gene data show CDR1 as MNHEY and CDR2 as SMNVEV (reference sequence). CDR3: CASSLGSTNTGELFF. For the CDR3, the DNA is TGTGCCAGCAGTTTGGGCTCTACGAACACCGGGGAGCTGTTTTTT.

The chain recombines TRBV7-9 with TRBJ2-6, with 8 bases that match TRBD1. The V segment lost 5 bases and the J segment 0 bases; nucleotides outside the gene matches: 9. The germline gives CDR1 SEHNR, CDR2 FQNEAQ (reference sequence). The length of the CDR3 is 18 residues. CDR3 sequence reads: CASSLLRGQNSGANVLTF. The CDR3 region has the DNA TGTGCCAGCAGCCTCCTCAGGGGGCAAAACTCTGGGGCCAACGTCCTGACTTTC.

Written as DNA, the CDR3 is TGTGCCAGCAGCCCCGACGGTGGGGCTACTGGAAACACCATATATTTT. Protein product: CASSPDGGATGNTIYF. The gene calls are TRBV5-6 and TRBJ1-3; D might be TRBD1 (5 bases). The CDR3 is 16 residues long. Trimming pared 4 bases from V and 2 bases from J, leaving 16 bases between. Germline V gene sequence: CDR1 SGHDT, CDR2 YYEEEE.

The DNA of the CDR3 is TGTGCCAGCAGCTCCGGGACAGGGCGGCCCGGGGAGCTGTTTTTT. This sequence encodes CASSSGTGRPGELFF. V gene TRBV25-1 combines with J gene TRBJ2-2, with 9 bases that match TRBD1. There are 15 residues in the CDR3. V shed 6 bases and J 6 bases; nucleotides not matched to a gene: 8. Germline values: CDR1 MGHDK, CDR2 SYGVNS.

V and J are TRBV4-2 and TRBJ1-2, with D possibly TRBD1 on 5 matching bases. Trimming took off 1 base at V and 4 bases at J, with 13 bases between the two ends. The CDR3 is 15 amino acids. CDR1 is LGHNA and CDR2 is YNFKEQ in the germline V gene. The CDR3 protein is CASSQAASGAYGYTF. As DNA, the CDR3 is TGTGCCAGCAGCCAAGCGGCGAGTGGGGCCTATGGCTACACCTTC.

The V gene is TRBV7-2, the J gene TRBJ2-2; tentatively, D is TRBD2 (5 bases). This CDR3 comprises 14 residues. CDR1 is SGHTA and CDR2 is FQGNSA in the germline V gene. Trimming stripped 3 bases from V and 4 bases from J, with 9 bases between. The chain's CDR3 is CASSLNGITGELFF. CDR3 coding DNA: TGTGCCAGCAGCTTGAACGGGATCACCGGGGAGCTGTTTTTT. The full variable domain, in which reference TRBV7-2 and TRBJ2-2 provide the parts outside the CDR3, is GAGVSQSPSNKVTEKGKDVELRCDPISGHTALYWYRQSLGQGLEFLIYFQGNSAPDKSGLPSDRFSAERTGGSVSTLTIQRTQQEDSAVYLCASSLNGITGELFFGEGSRLTVL.

The chain has TRBV28 and TRBJ2-1; 7 bases match TRBD1. This CDR3 comprises 12 residues. V lost 4 bases, J lost 15 bases, and 9 bases stayed unmatched. Germline CDR1 is MDHEN and CDR2 is SYDVKM. For the CDR3, the DNA is TGTGCCAGCAGTTCTGACAGGGTGAGGCGGTTCTTC. Amino acid sequence: CASSSDRVRRFF. Variable domain in full (rest from reference TRBV28 and TRBJ2-1): DVKVTQSSRYLVKRTGEKVFLECVQDMDHENMFWYRQDPGLGLRLIYFSYDVKMKEKGDIPEGYSVSREKKERFSLILESASTNQTSMYLCASSSDRVRRFFGPGTRLTVL.

This chain links TRBV2 with TRBJ2-7; D unresolved. In germline, CDR1 is SNHLY, CDR2 FYNNEI. Between the trimmed V and J ends, which lost 4 bases and 3 bases, there was a span of 16 bases. The length of the CDR3 is 15 residues. CDR3 protein: CASSGLQQGYYEQYF. The DNA for the CDR3 is TGTGCCAGCAGTGGGTTACAGCAAGGATACTACGAGCAGTACTTC.

The V and J genes are TRBV19 and TRBJ1-4, with D possibly matching TRBD1 (5 bases). The germline V and J ends were trimmed by 2 bases and 0 bases, with 13 bases remaining between them. The V gene's germline CDR1 is LNHDA and CDR2 SQIVND (reference sequence). The length of the CDR3 is 17 residues. CDR3 coding DNA: TGTGCCAGTAGTATACGTCGACAGAAAGCAACTAATGAAAAACTGTTTTTT. As protein: CASSIRRQKATNEKLFF.